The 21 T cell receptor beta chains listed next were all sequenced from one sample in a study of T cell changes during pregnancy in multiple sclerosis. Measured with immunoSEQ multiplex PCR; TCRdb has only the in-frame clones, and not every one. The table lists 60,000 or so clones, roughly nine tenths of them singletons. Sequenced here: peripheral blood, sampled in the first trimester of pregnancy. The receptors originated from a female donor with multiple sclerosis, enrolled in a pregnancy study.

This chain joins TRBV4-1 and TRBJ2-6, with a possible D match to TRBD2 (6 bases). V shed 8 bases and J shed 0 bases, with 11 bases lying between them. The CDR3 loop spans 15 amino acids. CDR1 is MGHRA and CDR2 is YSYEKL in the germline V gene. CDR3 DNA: TGCGCCAGCTTCGGGACTCTCTCTGGGGCCAACGTCCTGACTTTC. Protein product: CASFGTLSGANVLTF.

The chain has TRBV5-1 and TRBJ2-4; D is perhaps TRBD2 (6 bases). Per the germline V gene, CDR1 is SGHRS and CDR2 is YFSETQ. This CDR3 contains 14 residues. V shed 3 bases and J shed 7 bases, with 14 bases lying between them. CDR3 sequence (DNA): TGCGCCAGCAGCTCGGGCGGGACGCGGAACATTCAGTACTTC. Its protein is CASSSGGTRNIQYF.

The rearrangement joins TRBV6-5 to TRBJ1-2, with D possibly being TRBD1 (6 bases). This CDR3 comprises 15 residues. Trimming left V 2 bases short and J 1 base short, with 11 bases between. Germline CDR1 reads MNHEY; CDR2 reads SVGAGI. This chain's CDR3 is CASSYDGDNNYGYTF. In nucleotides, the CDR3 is TGTGCCAGCAGTTACGACGGGGACAATAACTATGGCTACACCTTC.

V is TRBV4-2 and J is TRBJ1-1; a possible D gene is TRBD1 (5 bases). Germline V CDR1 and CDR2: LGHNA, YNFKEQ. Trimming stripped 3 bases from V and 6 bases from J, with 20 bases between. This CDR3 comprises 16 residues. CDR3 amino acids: CASSQGRPGVFAEAFF. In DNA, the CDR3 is TGTGCCAGCAGCCAGGGACGGCCGGGGGTGTTCGCTGAAGCTTTCTTT.

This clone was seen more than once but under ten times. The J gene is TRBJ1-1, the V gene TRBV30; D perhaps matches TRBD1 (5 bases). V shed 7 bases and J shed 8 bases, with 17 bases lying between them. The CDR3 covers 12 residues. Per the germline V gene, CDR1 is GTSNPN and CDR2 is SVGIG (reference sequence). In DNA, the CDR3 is TGTGCCTACGTACCGGACATCCGGGAAGCTTTCTTT. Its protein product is CAYVPDIREAFF.

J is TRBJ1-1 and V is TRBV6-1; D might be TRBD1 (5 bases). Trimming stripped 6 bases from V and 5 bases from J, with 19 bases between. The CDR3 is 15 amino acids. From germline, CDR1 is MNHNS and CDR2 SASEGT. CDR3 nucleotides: TGTGCCAGCAGGCTGGGACTTCTAAGACGGACTGAAGCTTTCTTT. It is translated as CASRLGLLRRTEAFF.

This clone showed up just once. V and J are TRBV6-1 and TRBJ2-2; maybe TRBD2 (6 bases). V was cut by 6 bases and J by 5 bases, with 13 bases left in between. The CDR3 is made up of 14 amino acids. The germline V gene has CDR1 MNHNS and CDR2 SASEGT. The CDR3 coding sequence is TGTGCCAGCAGCGGACTAACGAGGACCGGGGAGCTGTTTTTT. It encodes CASSGLTRTGELFF.

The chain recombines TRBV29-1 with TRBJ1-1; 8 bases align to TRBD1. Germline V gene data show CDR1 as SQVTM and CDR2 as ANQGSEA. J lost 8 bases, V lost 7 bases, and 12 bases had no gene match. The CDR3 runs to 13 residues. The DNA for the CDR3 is TGCAGCGCAGGGGGCCCCATGAGCCCCGAAGCTTTCTTT. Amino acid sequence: CSAGGPMSPEAFF.

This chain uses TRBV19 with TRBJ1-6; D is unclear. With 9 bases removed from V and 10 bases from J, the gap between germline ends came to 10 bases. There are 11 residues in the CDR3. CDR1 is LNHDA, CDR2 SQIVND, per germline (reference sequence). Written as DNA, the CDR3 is TGTGCCAGCGGGGTAGAGTCACCCCTCCACTTT. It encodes CASGVESPLHF.

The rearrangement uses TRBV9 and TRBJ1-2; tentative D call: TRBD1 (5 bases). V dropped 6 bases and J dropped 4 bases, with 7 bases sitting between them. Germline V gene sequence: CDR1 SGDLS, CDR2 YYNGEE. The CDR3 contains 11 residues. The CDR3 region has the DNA TGTGCCAGCACAGGGATCTATGGCTACACCTTC. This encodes CASTGIYGYTF. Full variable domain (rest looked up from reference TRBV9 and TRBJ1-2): DSGVTQTPKHLITATGQRVTLRCSPRSGDLSVYWYQQSLDQGLQFLIQYYNGEERAKGNILERFSAQQFPDLHSELNLSSLELGDSALYFCASTGIYGYTFGSGTRLTVV.

The CDR3 here is CASSYSTYPANYGYTF. CDR3 bases: TGTGCCAGCAGTTACTCGACTTATCCCGCTAACTATGGCTACACCTTC. The rearrangement uses TRBV6-5 and TRBJ1-2, with unresolved D. V shed 0 bases and J shed 0 bases, with 11 bases lying between them. The CDR3 is 16 residues long. Germline CDR1 is MNHEY and CDR2 is SVGAGI.

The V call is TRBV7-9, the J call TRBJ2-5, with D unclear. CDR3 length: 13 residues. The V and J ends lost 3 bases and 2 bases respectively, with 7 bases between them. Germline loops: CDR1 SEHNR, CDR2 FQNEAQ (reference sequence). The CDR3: CASSLSGQETQYF. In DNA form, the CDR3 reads TGTGCCAGCAGCTTGTCCGGGCAAGAGACCCAGTACTTC.

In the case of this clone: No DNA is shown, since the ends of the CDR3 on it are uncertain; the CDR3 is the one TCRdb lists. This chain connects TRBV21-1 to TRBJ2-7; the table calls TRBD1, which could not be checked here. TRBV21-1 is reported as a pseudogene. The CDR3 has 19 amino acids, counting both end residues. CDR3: CASSPVGQGAIGESYEQYF.

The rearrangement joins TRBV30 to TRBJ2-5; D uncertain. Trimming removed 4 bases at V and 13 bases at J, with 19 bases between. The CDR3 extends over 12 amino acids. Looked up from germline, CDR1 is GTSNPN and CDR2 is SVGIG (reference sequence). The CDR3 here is CAWTTDESSVYF. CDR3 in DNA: TGTGCCTGGACGACCGATGAATCAAGCGTGTACTTC.

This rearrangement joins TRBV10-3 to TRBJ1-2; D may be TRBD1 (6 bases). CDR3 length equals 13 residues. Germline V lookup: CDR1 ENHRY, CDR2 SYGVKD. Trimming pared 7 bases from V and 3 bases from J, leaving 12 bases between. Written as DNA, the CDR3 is TGTGCCATCACCTTAGGGGGTGACTATGGCTACACCTTC. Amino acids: CAITLGGDYGYTF.

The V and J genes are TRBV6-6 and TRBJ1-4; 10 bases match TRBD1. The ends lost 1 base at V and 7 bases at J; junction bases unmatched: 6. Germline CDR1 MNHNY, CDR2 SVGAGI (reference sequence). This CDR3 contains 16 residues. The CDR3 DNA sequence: TGTGCCAGCAGTTACTTCTCCGGGACAGGGGTTGAAAAACTGTTTTTT. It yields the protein CASSYFSGTGVEKLFF.

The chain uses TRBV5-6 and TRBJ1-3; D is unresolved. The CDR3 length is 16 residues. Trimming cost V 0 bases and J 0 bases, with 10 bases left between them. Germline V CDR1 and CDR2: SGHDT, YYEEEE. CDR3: CASSLVTVFSGNTIYF. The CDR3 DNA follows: TGTGCCAGCAGCTTGGTCACAGTCTTCTCTGGAAACACCATATATTTT.

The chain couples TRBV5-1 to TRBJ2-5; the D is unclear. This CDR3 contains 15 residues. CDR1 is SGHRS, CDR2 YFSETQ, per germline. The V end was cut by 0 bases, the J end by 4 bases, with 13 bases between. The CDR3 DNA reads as TGCGCCAGCAGCTTGGACGACTCTACGGGAGAGACCCAGTACTTC. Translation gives CASSLDDSTGETQYF. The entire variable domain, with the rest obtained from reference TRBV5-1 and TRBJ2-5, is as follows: KAGVTQTPRYLIKTRGQQVTLSCSPISGHRSVSWYQQTPGQGLQFLFEYFSETQRNKGNFPGRFSGRQFSNSRSEMNVSTLELGDSALYLCASSLDDSTGETQYFGPGTRLLVL.

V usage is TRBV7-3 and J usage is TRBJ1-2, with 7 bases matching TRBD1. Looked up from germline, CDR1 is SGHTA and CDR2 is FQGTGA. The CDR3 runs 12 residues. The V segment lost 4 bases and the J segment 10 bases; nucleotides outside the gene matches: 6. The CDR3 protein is CASSSDRSNYTF. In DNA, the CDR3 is TGTGCCAGCAGCTCGGACAGGTCCAACTACACCTTC. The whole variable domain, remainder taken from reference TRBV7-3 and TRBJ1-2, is GAGVSQTPSNKVTEKGKYVELRCDPISGHTALYWYRQSLGQGPEFLIYFQGTGAADDSGLPNDRFFAVRPEGSVSTLKIQRTERGDSAVYLCASSSDRSNYTFGSGTRLTVV.

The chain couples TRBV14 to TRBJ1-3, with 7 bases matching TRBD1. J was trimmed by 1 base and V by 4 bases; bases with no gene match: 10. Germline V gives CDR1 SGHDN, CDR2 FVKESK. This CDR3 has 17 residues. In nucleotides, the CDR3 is TGTGCCAGCAGCCTAAAGACAGGGTCGTCATCTGGAAACACCATATATTTT. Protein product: CASSLKTGSSSGNTIYF.

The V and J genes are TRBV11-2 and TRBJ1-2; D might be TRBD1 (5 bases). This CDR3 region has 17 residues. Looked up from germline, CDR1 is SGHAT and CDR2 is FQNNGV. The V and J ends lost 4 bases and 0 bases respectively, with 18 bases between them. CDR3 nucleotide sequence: TGTGCCAGCAGCTCCAGGGTGGGGAAACAAACTAACTATGGCTACACCTTC. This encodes CASSSRVGKQTNYGYTF.